The present entry profiles one T cell receptor beta chain with its context. What it binds is unknown. V was pared by 7 bases and J by 5 bases, with 10 bases of the junction left unmatched. Germline V CDR1 and CDR2: MDHEN, SYDVKM. The CDR3 is made up of 16 amino acids. Despite likely unrecorded immune exposures, the donors were nominally healthy at the time of sampling. Vbeta (60) and Jbeta (13) primers were used in the PCR. Measured with immunoSEQ multiplex PCR; TCRdb has only the in-frame clones, and not every one. The table shows a few hundred thousand clones, with about 77% occurring only once. These data come from a study of cytomegalovirus exposure and HLA in healthy donors. Overall study results and limits: The productive fraction for most TCR beta V segments was about 90% or about 30% in an earlier analysis. TCR beta sequences numbering over 15,000 were associated with HLA alleles at 0.05 false discovery rate in a later analysis. A few CMV-associated chains proved CMV antigen-specific in vitro.

This sequence joins TRBV28 and TRBJ2-2, with TRBD1 matching over 10 bases. The sequencing input was PBMCs. The sequence was obtained from a woman between 25 and 40 years old in good health and CMV-seronegative. The CDR3 coding sequence is TGTGCCAGCACCCCCCTACCGGGACAGGGGACCGGGGAGCTGTTTTTT. Protein sequence: CASTPLPGQGTGELFF. Using reference TRBV28 and TRBJ2-2 for the parts outside the CDR3, the full variable domain is DVKVTQSSRYLVKRTGEKVFLECVQDMDHENMFWYRQDPGLGLRLIYFSYDVKMKEKGDIPEGYSVSREKKERFSLILESASTNQTSMYLCASTPLPGQGTGELFFGEGSRLTVL.